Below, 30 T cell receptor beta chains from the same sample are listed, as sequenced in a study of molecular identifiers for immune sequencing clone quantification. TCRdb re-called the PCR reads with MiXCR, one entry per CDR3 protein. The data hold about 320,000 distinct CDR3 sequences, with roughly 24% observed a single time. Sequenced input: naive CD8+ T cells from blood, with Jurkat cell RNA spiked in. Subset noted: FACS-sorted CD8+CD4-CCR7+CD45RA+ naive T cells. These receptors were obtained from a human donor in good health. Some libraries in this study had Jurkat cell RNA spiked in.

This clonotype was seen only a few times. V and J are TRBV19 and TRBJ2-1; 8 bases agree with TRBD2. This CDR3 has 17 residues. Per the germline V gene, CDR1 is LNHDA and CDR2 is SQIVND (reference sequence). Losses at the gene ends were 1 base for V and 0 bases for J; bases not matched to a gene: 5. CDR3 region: CASSIGLAGGSYNEQFF. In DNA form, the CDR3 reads TGTGCCAGTAGTATAGGGCTAGCGGGTGGCTCCTACAATGAGCAGTTCTTC.

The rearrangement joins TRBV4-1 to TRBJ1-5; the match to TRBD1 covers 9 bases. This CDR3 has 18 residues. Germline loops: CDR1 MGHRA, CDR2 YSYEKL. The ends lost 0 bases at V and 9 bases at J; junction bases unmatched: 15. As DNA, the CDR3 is TGCGCCAGCAGCCAAGACCCCGCAGCCACAGGGGGCGAACGGCCCCAGCATTTT. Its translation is CASSQDPAATGGERPQHF.

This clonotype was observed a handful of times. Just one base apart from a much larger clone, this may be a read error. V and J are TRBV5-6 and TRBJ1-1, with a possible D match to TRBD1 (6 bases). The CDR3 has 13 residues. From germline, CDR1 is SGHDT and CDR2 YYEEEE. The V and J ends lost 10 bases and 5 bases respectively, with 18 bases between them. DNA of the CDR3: TGTGCCGGGGGACGGGGGGCAGGTACTGAAGCTTTCTTT. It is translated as CAGGRGAGTEAFF.

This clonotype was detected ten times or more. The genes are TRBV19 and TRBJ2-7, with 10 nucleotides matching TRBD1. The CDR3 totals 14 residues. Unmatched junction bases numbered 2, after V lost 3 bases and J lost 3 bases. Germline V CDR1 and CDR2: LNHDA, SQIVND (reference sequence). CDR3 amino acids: CASSIGTGDYEQYF. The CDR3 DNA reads TGTGCCAGTAGTATTGGGACAGGGGACTACGAGCAGTACTTC.

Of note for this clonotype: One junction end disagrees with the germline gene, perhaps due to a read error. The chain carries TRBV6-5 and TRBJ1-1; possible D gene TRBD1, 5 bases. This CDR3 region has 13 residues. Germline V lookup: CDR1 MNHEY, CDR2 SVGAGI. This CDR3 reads CARSYGAYTEAFF. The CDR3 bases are TGTGCCCGCAGTTACGGGGCGTACACTGAAGCTTTCTTT.

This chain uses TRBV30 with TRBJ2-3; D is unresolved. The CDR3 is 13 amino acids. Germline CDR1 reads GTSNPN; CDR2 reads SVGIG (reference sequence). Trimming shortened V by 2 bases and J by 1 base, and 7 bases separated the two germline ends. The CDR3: CAWSITGTDTQYF. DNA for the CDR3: TGTGCCTGGAGTATCACAGGCACAGATACGCAGTATTTT.

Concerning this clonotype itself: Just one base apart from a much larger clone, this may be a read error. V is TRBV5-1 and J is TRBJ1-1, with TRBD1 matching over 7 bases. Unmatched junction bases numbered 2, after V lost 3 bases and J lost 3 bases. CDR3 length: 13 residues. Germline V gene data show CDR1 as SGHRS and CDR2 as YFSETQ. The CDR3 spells CASSSQGHTEAFF. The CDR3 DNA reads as TGCGCCAGCAGCTCACAGGGGCACACTGAAGCTTTCTTT.

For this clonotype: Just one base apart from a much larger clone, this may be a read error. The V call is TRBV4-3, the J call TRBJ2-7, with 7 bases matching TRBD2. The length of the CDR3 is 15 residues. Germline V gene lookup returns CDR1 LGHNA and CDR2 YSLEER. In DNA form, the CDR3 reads TGCGCCAGCGGCCAAGCAACGCCTAGCGGTTACGAGCAGTACTTC. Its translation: CASGQATPSGYEQYF.

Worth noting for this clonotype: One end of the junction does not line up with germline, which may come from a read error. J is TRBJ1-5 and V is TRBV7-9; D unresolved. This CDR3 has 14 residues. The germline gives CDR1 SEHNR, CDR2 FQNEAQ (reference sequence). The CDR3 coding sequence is TGTGCCAGCAGCTCACTTTGGGCTGATCAGTCCCAGCATTTC. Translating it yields CASSSLWADQSQHF.

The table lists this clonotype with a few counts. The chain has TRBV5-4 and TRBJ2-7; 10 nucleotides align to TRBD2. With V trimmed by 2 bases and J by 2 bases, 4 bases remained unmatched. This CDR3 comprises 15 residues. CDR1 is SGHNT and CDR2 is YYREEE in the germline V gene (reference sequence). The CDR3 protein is CASSFSAGGPYEQYF. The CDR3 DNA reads TGTGCCAGCAGCTTCTCAGCGGGAGGGCCCTACGAGCAGTACTTC.

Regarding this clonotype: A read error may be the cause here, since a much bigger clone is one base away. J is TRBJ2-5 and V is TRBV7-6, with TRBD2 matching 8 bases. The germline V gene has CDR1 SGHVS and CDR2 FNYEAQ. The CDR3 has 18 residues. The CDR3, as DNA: TGTGCCAGCAGCCCCCGCTTTTTGAGCGGGGGACCGCAAGAGACCCTGTACTTC. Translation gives CASSPRFLSGGPQETLYF. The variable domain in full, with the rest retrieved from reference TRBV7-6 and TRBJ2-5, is GAGVSQSPRYKVTKRGQDVALRCDPISGHVSLYWYRQALGQGPEFLTYFNYEAQQDKSGLPNDRFSAERPEGSISTLTIQRTEQRDSAMYRCASSPRFLSGGPQETLYFGPGTRLLVL.

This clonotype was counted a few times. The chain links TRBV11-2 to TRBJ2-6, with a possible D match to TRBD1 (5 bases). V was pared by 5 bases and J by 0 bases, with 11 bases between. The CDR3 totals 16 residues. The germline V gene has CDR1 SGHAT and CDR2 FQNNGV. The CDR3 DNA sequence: TGTGCCAGCAGCCTCTCCGACAGCTCTGGGGCCAACGTCCTGACTTTC. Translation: CASSLSDSSGANVLTF.

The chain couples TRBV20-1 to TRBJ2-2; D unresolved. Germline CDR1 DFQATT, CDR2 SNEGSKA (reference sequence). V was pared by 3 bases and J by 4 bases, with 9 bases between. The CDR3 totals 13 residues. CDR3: CSARADSTGELFF. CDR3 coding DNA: TGCAGTGCTAGGGCGGATTCCACCGGGGAGCTGTTTTTT.

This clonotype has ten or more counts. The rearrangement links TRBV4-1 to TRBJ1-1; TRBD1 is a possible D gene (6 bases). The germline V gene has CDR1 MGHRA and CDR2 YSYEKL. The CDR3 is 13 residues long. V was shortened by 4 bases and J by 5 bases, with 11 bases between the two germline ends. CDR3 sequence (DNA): TGCGCCAGCAGCCTACCAGGGGTGACTGAAGCTTTCTTT. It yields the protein CASSLPGVTEAFF.

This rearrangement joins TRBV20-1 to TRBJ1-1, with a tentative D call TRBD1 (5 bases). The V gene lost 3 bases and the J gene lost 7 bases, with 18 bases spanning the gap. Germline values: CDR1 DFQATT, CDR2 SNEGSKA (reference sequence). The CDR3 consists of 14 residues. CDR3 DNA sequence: TGCAGTGCTAGTGCCGGGACCCGGGCCGGTGAAGCTTTCTTT. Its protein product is CSASAGTRAGEAFF.

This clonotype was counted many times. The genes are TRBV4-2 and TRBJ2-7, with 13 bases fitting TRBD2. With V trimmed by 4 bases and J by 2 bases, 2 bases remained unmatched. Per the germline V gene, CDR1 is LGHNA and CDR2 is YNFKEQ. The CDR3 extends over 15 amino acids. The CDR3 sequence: CASSRGLAGAYEQYF. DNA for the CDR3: TGTGCCAGCAGCCGCGGACTAGCGGGAGCCTACGAGCAGTACTTC.

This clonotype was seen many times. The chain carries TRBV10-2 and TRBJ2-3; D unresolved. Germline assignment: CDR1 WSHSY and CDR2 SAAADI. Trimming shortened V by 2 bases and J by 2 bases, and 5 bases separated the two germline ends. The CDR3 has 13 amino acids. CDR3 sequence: CASSEHATDTQYF. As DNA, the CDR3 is TGCGCCAGCAGTGAGCACGCCACAGATACGCAGTATTTT.

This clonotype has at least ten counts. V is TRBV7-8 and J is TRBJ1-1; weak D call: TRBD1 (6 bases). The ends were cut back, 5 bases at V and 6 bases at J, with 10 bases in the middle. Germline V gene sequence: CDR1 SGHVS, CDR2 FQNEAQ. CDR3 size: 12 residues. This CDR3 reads CASSAQGSEAFF. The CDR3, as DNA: TGTGCCAGCAGCGCACAGGGTTCTGAAGCTTTCTTT.

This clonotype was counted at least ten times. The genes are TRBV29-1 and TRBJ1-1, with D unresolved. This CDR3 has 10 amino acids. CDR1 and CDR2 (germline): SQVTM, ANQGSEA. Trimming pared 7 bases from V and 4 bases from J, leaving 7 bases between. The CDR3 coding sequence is TGCAGCGCGGTGGGCACTGAAGCTTTCTTT. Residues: CSAVGTEAFF. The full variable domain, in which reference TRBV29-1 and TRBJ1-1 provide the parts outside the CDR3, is SAVISQKPSRDICQRGTSLTIQCQVDSQVTMMFWYRQQPGQSLTLIATANQGSEATYESGFVIDKFPISRPNLTFSTLTVSNMSPEDSSIYLCSAVGTEAFFGQGTRLTVV.

The CDR3 DNA sequence: TGTGCCAGCAGTTATGCGGGGCCAGAGACCCAGTACTTC. Translation gives CASSYAGPETQYF. This sequence joins TRBV12-3 or TRBV12-4 and TRBJ2-5; tentatively, D is TRBD2 (6 bases). V lost 4 bases, J lost 4 bases, and 10 bases lay in between. The CDR3 is 13 residues long.

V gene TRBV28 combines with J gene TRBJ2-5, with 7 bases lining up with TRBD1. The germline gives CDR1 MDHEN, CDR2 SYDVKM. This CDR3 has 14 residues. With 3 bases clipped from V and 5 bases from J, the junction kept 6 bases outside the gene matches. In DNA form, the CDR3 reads TGTGCCAGCAGTTTTACCGACAGGGATGAGACCCAGTACTTC. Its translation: CASSFTDRDETQYF.

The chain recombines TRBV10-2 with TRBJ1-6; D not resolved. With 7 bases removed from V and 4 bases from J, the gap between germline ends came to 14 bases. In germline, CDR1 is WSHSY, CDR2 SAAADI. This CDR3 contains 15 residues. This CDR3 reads CASNSLAGYNSPLHF. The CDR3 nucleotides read TGCGCCAGCAACTCACTCGCCGGTTATAATTCACCCCTCCACTTT.

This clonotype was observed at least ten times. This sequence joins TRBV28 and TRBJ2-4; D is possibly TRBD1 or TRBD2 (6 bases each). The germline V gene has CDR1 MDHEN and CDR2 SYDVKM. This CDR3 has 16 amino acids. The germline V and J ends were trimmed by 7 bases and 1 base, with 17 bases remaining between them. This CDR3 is CASIQSGARAKNIQYF. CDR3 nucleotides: TGTGCCAGCATCCAGTCGGGGGCAAGGGCCAAAAACATTCAGTACTTC.

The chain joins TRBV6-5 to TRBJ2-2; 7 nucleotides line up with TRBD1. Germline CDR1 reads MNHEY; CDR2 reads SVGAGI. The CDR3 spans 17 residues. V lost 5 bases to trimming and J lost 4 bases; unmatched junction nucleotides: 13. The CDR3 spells CASSPGQAAVSTGELFF. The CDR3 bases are TGTGCCAGCAGTCCTGGACAGGCCGCTGTGAGCACCGGGGAGCTGTTTTTT.

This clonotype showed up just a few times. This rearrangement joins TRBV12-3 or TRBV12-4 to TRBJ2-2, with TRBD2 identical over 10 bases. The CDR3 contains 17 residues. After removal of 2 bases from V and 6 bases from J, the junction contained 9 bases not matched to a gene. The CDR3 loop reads CASSLFSSGGTSGELFF. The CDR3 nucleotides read TGTGCCAGCAGTTTATTCTCTAGCGGGGGTACCTCCGGGGAGCTGTTTTTT.

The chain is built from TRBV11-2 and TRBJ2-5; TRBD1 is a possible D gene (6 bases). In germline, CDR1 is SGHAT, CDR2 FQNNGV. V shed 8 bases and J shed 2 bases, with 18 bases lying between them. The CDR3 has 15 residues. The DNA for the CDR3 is TGTGCCAGCTCTACGACGGCGACAGGACAAGAGACCCAGTACTTC. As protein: CASSTTATGQETQYF.

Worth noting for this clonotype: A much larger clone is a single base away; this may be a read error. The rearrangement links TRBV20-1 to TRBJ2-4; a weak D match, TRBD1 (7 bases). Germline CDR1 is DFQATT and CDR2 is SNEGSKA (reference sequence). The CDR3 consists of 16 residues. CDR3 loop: CSARDQGELAKNTQYF. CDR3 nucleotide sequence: TGCAGTGCTAGAGACCAGGGGGAACTAGCCAAAAACACTCAGTACTTC.

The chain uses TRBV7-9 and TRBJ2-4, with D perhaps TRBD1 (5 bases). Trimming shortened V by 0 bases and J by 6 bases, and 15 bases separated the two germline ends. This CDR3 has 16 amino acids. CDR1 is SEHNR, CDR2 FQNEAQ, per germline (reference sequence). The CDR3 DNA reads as TGTGCCAGCAGCTTAGCCCGACAGCCAGGCGTAAACATTCAGTACTTC. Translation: CASSLARQPGVNIQYF.

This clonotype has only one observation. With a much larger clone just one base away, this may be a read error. CDR3 amino acids: CASSPSLGQGNQEPQYF. The CDR3 DNA follows: TGTGCCAGCAGCCCCTCCCTTGGGCAGGGGAACCAAGAGCCCCAGTACTTC. The chain carries TRBV7-6 and TRBJ2-5, with D tentatively TRBD1 (6 bases). This CDR3 has 17 amino acids. Germline loops: CDR1 SGHVS, CDR2 FNYEAQ.

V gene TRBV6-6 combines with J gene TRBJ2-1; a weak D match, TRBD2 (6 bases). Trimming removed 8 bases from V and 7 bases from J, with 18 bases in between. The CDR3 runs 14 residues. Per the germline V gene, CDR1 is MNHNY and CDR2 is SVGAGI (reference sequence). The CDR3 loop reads CASGEPGLGNEQFF. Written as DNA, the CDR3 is TGTGCCAGCGGTGAACCGGGACTGGGGAATGAGCAGTTCTTC.